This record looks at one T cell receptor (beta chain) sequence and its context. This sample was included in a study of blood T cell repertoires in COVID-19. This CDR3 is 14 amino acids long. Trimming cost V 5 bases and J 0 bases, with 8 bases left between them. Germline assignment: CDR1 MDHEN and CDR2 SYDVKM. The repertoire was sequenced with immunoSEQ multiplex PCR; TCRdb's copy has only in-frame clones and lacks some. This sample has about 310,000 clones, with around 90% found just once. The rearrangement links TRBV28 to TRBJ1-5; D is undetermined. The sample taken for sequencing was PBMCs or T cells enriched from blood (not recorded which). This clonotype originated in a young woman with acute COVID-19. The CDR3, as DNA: TGTGCCAGCAGTCCCCCCAGTAGCAATCAGCCCCAGCATTTT. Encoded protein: CASSPPSSNQPQHF. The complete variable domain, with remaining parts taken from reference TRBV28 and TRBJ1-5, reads DVKVTQSSRYLVKRTGEKVFLECVQDMDHENMFWYRQDPGLGLRLIYFSYDVKMKEKGDIPEGYSVSREKKERFSLILESASTNQTSMYLCASSPPSSNQPQHFGDGTRLSIL.